This TCR beta chain was recovered during a study of T cell responses to AZD1222 COVID-19 vaccine (dated by TCRdb to about 2021). For the wider study: TCR sequencing was performed for about 250 trial participants, of whom roughly 200 were given two doses of AZD1222 and approximately 25 were given two doses of MenACWY control vaccine. Trial participants were enrolled by age into 18-55, 56-69 and 70-plus year subgroups, with around 140, 26 and 57 TCR-sequenced participants respectively.

To note about this clone: Its antigen is unknown. No per-base quality is available; no much larger clone lies one base away.

The sample's time point label, decoded: sample from adult after SARS-CoV-2 infection, after symptom onset. A couple of convalescent COVID-19 patients, sampled after symptom onset from adults with prior SARS-CoV-2 infection, were also TCR-sequenced for comparison. CDR1 SEHNR and CDR2 FQNEAQ were looked up in the germline V gene (reference sequence). Inclusive of the bounding cysteine and phenylalanine, the CDR3 is 12 residues long. Only CDR3 DNA remains: 36 bases, in frame from the first base. V sheds 2 bases and J sheds 5 bases, leaving 7 bases between their ends. The CDR3 regions of human TCRbeta chains were analyzed by immunosequencing. Per the source publication's procedure: TCRs in the repertoires were compared against a reference library of SARS-CoV-2-specific TCRs that had been generated with the MIRA antigen-specificity platform. Breadth was defined as the fraction of unique TCRs that were SARS-CoV-2-associated. Depth was defined as the fraction of total T cells that were SARS-CoV-2-associated. Using the MIRA data, every spike-specific TCR was mapped to the spike region that the TCR reacted to and assigned to either a CD4 or a CD8 class. Log10-transformed breadth and depth values were compared by one-way ANOVA with Sidak's multiple comparisons tests. The immuneACCESS repertoire file appears here via TCRdb, limited to in-frame rearrangements. These files lack a portion of the clones; in checked studies, under half of the deficit traces to unresolved V genes, and the cause of the others is not known. The DNA gave D and trimming, while V, J and clone size come from that table. For this sample the table gives some 150,000 clones, of which 75% to 90% were detected only once. The top ten constitute 5.5% to 8% of the sample.

Results the study describes overall, beyond this receptor: Epitopes outside the regions mutated in the B.1.351 and B.1.1.7 variants were reportedly recognized by nearly half of the unique spike-specific TCRs. Conclusions about previously exposed vaccinees were limited because only a handful of AZD1222 recipients were SARS-CoV-2 seropositive at baseline. Because no day 14 peak-response samples were available, repertoires were characterized only after the peak T cell response. CD4 TCRs associated with the vaccine covered the entire spike protein, and the dominant responses were in regions 160-218 and 743-854. The 56-69-year group was small, and its depth increase did not reach significance, likely because of low power. Most participants were white British and females outnumbered males, and the authors suggested that clonal diversity may have been underestimated. A significant rise in spike-specific TCR breadth and depth was observed after two AZD1222 doses relative to day 0 and relative to MenACWY recipients.

The sequencing used peripheral blood, collected after recovery from COVID-19. The V gene is TRBV7-9 and the J gene is TRBJ2-7, with no D gene named confidently. The sequence derives from an adult who had recovered from COVID-19. The CDR3 region reads CASSLNTHEQYF. The nucleotides read TGTGCCAGCAGCTTAAATACCCACGAGCAGTACTTC.